This is a list of T cell receptor beta chains from one sample in a study of CD8+ T cells in alopecia areata. Produced via immunoSEQ multiplex PCR; TCRdb's table is partial and in-frame only. The sample yields roughly 170,000 clones, 50% to 75% seen once. The specimen comprised CD4+ T cells sorted from blood, sampled at week 0. These TCRs come from a human donor with alopecia areata. Both conserved end residues are part of each CDR3. D genes are given only for firm matches. A row's size may be missing; if present it is once, few, many or a size class.

CDR3: CASRRGTGNTGELFF
D: -
size: few
V: TRBV10-3
J: TRBJ2-2

CDR3: CASSPIDRTNEKLFF
D: -
size: -
V: TRBV19
J: TRBJ1-4

CDR3: CASSSGVHSYEQYF
D: TRBD2
size: -
V: TRBV5-1
J: TRBJ2-7

CDR3: CASSPERQETQYF
D: -
size: -
V: TRBV18
J: TRBJ2-5

CDR3: CAWSVLKGTSGAFSYNEQFF
D: TRBD2
size: -
V: TRBV30
J: TRBJ2-1

CDR3: CASSLDKGPTYGYTF
D: -
size: -
V: TRBV11-2
J: TRBJ1-2

CDR3: CSVWFRGYTF
D: -
size: few
V: TRBV29-1
J: TRBJ1-2

CDR3: CASSLQNGGETQYF
D: -
size: -
V: TRBV19
J: TRBJ2-5

CDR3: CASSTLPREGARDTQYF
D: -
size: -
V: TRBV5-1
J: TRBJ2-3

CDR3: CASRATCGYTF
D: -
size: once
V: TRBV2
J: TRBJ1-2

CDR3: CASSGDRAVDTQYF
D: TRBD1
size: few
V: TRBV2
J: TRBJ2-3

CDR3: CASSTRQGRRGEQFF
D: TRBD1
size: -
V: TRBV4-2
J: TRBJ2-1

CDR3: CASSQVGESPLHF
D: -
size: -
V: TRBV4-1
J: TRBJ1-6

CDR3: CASRPNSGGTYTDTQYF
D: TRBD2
size: -
V: TRBV7-2
J: TRBJ2-3

CDR3: CAWNGGQGESGEAFF
D: TRBD1
size: -
V: TRBV30
J: TRBJ1-1

CDR3: CSVGRTGGRDTQYF
D: TRBD1
size: -
V: TRBV29-1
J: TRBJ2-3

CDR3: CASSSHGTGILSPLHF
D: TRBD1
size: -
V: TRBV7-2
J: TRBJ1-6

CDR3: CASSLERQYEQYF
D: -
size: few
V: TRBV7-2
J: TRBJ2-7

CDR3: CSVGGRSADEQYF
D: -
size: -
V: TRBV29-1
J: TRBJ2-7

CDR3: CASSPGTGGLEQYF
D: TRBD1
size: -
V: TRBV27
J: TRBJ2-7

CDR3: CASSQVTGMYTEAFF
D: TRBD1
size: few
V: TRBV14
J: TRBJ1-1

CDR3: CSLVADTQYF
D: -
size: -
V: TRBV29-1
J: TRBJ2-3

CDR3: CAWSVSDRGRGNTIYF
D: -
size: -
V: TRBV30
J: TRBJ1-3

CDR3: CSVDREQFF
D: -
size: many
V: TRBV29-1
J: TRBJ2-1

CDR3: CATGDSNTGELFF
D: TRBD1
size: -
V: TRBV4-2
J: TRBJ2-2

CDR3: CASSPGTSGRTDTQYF
D: TRBD2
size: -
V: TRBV27
J: TRBJ2-3

CDR3: CASSQESTSYNEQFF
D: -
size: -
V: TRBV4-1
J: TRBJ2-1

CDR3: CASSPGQGGEKLFF
D: TRBD1
size: -
V: TRBV18
J: TRBJ1-4

CDR3: CASSLDPTGRRETQYF
D: TRBD1
size: few
V: TRBV11-3
J: TRBJ2-5

CDR3: CASRAGGNTEAFF
D: TRBD1
size: -
V: TRBV5-1
J: TRBJ1-1

CDR3: CATSRLGQRGGPEAQYF
D: TRBD2
size: -
V: TRBV15
J: TRBJ2-5